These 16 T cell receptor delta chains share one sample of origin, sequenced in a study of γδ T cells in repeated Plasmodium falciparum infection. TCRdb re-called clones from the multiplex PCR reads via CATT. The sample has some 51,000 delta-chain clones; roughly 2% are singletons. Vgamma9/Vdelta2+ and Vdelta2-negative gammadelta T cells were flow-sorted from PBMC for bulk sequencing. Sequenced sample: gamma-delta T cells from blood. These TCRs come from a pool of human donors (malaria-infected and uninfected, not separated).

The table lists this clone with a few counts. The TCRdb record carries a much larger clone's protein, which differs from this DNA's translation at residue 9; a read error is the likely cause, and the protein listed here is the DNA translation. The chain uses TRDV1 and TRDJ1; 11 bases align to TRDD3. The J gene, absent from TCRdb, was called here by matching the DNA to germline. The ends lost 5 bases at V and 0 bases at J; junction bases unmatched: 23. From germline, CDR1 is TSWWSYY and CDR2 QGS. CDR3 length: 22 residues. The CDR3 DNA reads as TGTGCTCTTGGGCTACGGTATCCGGGGTACTGGGGGATAACCTTCTACACCGATAAACTCATCTTT. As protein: CALGLRYPGYWGITFYTDKLIF.

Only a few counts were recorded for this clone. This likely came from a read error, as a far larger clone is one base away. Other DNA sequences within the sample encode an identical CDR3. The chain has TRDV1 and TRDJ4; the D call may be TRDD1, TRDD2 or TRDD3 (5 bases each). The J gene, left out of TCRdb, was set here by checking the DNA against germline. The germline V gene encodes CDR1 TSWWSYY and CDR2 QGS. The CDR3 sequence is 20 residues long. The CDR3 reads CALGEMIAYLYTGINRPLIF. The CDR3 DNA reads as TGCGCTCTTGGGGAAATGATCGCCTACCTCTATACTGGAATTAACAGACCCCTGATCTTT.

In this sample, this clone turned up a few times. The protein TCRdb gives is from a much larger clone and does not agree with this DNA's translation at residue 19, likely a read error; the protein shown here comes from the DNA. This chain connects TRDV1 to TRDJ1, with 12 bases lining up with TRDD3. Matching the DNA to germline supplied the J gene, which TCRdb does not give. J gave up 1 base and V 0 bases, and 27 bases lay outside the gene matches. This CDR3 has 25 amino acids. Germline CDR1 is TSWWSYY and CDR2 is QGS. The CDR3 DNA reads TGTGCTCTTGGGGAACTTGGGGTCTTCGTCTGGGGGATACGGATCGGATGGTGGTCCACCGATAAACTCATCTTT. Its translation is CALGELGVFVWGIRIGWWSTDKLIF.

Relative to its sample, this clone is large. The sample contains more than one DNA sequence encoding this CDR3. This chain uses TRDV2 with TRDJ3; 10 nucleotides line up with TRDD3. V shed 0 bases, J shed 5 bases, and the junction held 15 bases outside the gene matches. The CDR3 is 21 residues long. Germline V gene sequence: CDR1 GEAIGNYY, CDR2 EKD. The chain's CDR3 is CACDTGKGLLGDRRDTRQMFF. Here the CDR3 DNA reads TGTGCCTGTGACACCGGGAAGGGTCTACTGGGGGATCGGCGGGACACCCGACAGATGTTTTTC.

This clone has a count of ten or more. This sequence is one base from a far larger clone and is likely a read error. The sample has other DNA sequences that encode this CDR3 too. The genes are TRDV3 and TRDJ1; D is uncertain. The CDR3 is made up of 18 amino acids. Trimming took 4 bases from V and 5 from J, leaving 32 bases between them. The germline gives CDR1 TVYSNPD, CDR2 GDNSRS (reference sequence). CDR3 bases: TGTGCCTCCCGGAAAAATCGCCTCAGCCTCAGTCGTGGGGATAAACTCATCTTT. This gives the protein CASRKNRLSLSRGDKLIF.

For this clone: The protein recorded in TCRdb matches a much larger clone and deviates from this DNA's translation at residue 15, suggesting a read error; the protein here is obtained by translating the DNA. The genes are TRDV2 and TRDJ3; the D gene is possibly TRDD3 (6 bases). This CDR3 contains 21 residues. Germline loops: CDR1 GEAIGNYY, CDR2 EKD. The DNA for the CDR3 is TGTGCCTGTGACAGTATCCTCGCCCTTGGGCGCGGAACCTGGGGCACCCGACAGATGTTTTTC. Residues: CACDSILALGRGTWGTRQMFF.

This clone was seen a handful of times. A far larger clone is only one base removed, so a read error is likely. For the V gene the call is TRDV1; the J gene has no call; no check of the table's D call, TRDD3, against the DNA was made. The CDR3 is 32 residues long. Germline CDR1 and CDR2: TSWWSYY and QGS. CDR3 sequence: CALGELQLPTMRVLGIRERANLEYLYTDKPIF. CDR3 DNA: TGTGCTCTTGGGGAACTACAACTTCCTACTATGAGGGTGTTGGGGATACGCGAGAGGGCAAATCTAGAGTACTTGTACACCGATAAACCCATCTTT.

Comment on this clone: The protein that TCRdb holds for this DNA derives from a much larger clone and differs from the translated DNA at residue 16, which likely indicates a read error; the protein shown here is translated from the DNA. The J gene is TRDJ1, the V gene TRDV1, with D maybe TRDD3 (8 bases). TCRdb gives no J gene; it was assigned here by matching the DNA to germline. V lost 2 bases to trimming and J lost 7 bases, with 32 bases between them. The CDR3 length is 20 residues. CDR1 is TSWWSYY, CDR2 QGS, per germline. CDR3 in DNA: TGTGCTCTTGGGGAAGGGAAGGCCTTCCTGGTCTGGGGGACACGAGGTAAACTCATCTTT. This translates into CALGEGKAFLVWGTRGKLIF.

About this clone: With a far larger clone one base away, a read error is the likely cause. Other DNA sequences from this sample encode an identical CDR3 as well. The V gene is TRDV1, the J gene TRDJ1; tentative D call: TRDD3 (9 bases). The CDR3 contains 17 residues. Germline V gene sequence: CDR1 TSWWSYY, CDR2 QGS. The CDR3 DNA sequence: TGTGCCCTTGGGGATCTTCCTACCGGGGATACGGGGGATAAACTCATCTTT. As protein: CALGDLPTGDTGDKLIF.

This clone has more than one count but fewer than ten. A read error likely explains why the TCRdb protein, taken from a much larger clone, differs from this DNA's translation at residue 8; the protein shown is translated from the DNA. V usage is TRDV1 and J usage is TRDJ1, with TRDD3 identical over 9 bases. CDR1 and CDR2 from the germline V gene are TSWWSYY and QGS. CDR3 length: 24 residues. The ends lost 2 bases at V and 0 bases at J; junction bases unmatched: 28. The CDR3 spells CALGEDLRSRGYAFGKKYTDKLIF. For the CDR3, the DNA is TGTGCTCTTGGGGAAGACCTGCGTTCTCGGGGATACGCTTTCGGTAAAAAGTACACCGATAAACTCATCTTT.

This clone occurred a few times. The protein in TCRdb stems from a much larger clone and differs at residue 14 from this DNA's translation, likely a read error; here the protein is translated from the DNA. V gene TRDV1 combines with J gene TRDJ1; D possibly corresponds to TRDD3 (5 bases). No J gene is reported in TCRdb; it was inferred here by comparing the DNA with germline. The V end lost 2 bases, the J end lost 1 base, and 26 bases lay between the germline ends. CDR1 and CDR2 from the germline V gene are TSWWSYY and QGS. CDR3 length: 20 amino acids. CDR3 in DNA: TGTGCTCTTGGGGAAAACAGCTGGCCATCCTCGGGGGTCCCCACCGATAAACTCATCTTT. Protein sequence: CALGENSWPSSGVPTDKLIF.

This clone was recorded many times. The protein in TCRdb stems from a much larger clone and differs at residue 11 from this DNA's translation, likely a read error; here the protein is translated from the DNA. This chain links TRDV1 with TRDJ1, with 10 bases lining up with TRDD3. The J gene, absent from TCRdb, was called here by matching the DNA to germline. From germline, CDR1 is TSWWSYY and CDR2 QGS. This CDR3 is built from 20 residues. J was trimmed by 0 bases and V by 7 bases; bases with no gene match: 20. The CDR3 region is CALDAGPYWGMRPYTDKLIF. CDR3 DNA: TGTGCTCTTGATGCGGGGCCTTACTGGGGGATGCGCCCGTACACCGATAAACTCATCTTT.

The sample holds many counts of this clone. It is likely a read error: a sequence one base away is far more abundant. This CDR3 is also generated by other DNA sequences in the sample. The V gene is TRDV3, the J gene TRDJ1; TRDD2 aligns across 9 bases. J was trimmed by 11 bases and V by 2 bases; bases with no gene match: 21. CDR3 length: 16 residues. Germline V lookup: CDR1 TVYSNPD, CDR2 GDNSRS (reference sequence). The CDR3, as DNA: TGTGCCTTTTATCGCCTTCCTACGGTTTGTGAAGGTAAGCTCATCTTT. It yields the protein CAFYRLPTVCEGKLIF.

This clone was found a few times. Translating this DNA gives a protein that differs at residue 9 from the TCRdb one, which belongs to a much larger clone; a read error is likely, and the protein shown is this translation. The CDR3 DNA sequence: TGTGCCTGTGACACCGTGGGATACCGGTTTTCCGATAAACTCATCTTT. Translating it yields CACDTVGYRFSDKLIF. The chain is built from TRDV2 and TRDJ1; 7 positions agree with TRDD3. No J gene was available from TCRdb, and it was assigned here by a germline match of the DNA. The CDR3 is 16 residues long. The V gene's germline CDR1 is GEAIGNYY and CDR2 EKD. V trimming: 0 bases; J trimming: 3 bases; junction bases outside the gene matches: 9.

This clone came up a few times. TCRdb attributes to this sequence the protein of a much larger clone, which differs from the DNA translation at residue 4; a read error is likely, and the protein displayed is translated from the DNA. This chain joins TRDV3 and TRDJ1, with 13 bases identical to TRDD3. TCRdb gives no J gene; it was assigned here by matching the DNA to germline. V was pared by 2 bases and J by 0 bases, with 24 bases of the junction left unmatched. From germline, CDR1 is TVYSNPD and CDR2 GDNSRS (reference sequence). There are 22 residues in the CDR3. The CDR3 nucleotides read TGTGCCTTTCCTTCCTACGGCACCTTACTGGGGGATACGGTACCTCACACCGATAAACTCATCTTT. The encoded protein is CAFPSYGTLLGDTVPHTDKLIF.

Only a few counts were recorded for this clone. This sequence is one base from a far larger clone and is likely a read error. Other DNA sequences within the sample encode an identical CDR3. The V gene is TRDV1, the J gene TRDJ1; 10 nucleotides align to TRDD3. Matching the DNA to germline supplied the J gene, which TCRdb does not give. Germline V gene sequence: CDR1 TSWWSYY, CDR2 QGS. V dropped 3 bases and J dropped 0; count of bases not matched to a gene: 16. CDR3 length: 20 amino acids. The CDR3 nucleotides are TGTGCTCTTGGGGACCTGGGCACGTACTGGGGGATTACCAACACCGATAAACTCATCTTT. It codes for CALGDLGTYWGITNTDKLIF.